These T cell receptor beta chains were read from a single sample in a study of cytomegalovirus exposure and HLA in healthy donors. The data were produced by immunoSEQ multiplex PCR, yet TCRdb's version contains in-frame clones alone and is incomplete. Of under 110,000 clones listed, 80% to 90% are singletons. Input material: PBMCs. The receptor set was obtained from a man in his fifties in good health and CMV-seronegative. Both conserved end residues are part of each CDR3. Each record gives: V gene, clone size, D gene, J gene, CDR3 DNA, CDR3 protein. A D gene is named only where the DNA matches it firmly. Not every row has a clone size; where given, it reads once, few, many or a size class.

v_call: TRBV6-4; clone_size: -; d_call: -; j_call: TRBJ1-2; cdr3_nt: TGTGCCAGCACCAAGAGGGAGGGAAGCTACACCTTC; cdr3_aa: CASTKREGSYTF
v_call: TRBV7-9; clone_size: -; d_call: -; j_call: TRBJ1-1; cdr3_nt: TGTTCCAGCAGCTTCTCTAACACTGAAGCTTTCTTT; cdr3_aa: CSSSFSNTEAFF
v_call: TRBV14; clone_size: -; d_call: -; j_call: TRBJ1-2; cdr3_nt: TGTGCCAGCAGCCCTATCGGGGGGTCCCGCCTCGGGGGCTACACCTTC; cdr3_aa: CASSPIGGSRLGGYTF
v_call: TRBV29-1; clone_size: -; d_call: -; j_call: TRBJ1-1; cdr3_nt: TGCAGCGTTCAAGGCGCGGGAGCCGGTACGCACACTGAAGCTTTCTTT; cdr3_aa: CSVQGAGAGTHTEAFF
v_call: TRBV29-1; clone_size: -; d_call: -; j_call: TRBJ1-1; cdr3_nt: TGCAGCGTTGCTTGGAGAATCATGAACACTGAAGCTTTCTTT; cdr3_aa: CSVAWRIMNTEAFF
v_call: TRBV18; clone_size: -; d_call: -; j_call: TRBJ1-1; cdr3_nt: TGTGCCAGCTCACCAGAGGCTCCAGGGAGGGGCACTGAAGCTTTCTTT; cdr3_aa: CASSPEAPGRGTEAFF
v_call: TRBV9; clone_size: -; d_call: -; j_call: TRBJ1-3; cdr3_nt: TGTGCCAGCAGCGTACAGGGGTGGTCTGGAAACACCATATATTTT; cdr3_aa: CASSVQGWSGNTIYF
v_call: TRBV28; clone_size: -; d_call: -; j_call: TRBJ1-1; cdr3_nt: TGTGCCAGCAGTTTATTGGAGACAGGTCTCCCTTTCTTT; cdr3_aa: CASSLLETGLPFF
v_call: TRBV21-1; clone_size: -; d_call: -; j_call: TRBJ1-1; cdr3_nt: TGTGCCAGCAGCAAAAGGGAGGGGAGGCAGGGAACTGAAGCTTTCTTT; cdr3_aa: CASSKREGRQGTEAFF
v_call: TRBV18; clone_size: many; d_call: -; j_call: TRBJ1-1; cdr3_nt: TGTGCCAGCTCCCGGGAAGTGAACACTGAAGCTTTCTTT; cdr3_aa: CASSREVNTEAFF
v_call: TRBV27; clone_size: -; d_call: -; j_call: TRBJ2-1; cdr3_nt: TGTGCCAGCAGACCCTTGGCTCCCGGGTCCTACAATGAGCAGTTCTTC; cdr3_aa: CASRPLAPGSYNEQFF
v_call: TRBV5-8; clone_size: -; d_call: TRBD1; j_call: TRBJ2-1; cdr3_nt: TGTGCCAGCAGCTTCACCGGGACAGGCCGAGGGGATGAGCAGTTCTTC; cdr3_aa: CASSFTGTGRGDEQFF
v_call: TRBV5-1; clone_size: -; d_call: -; j_call: TRBJ1-2; cdr3_nt: TGCGCCAGCAGCTTGGTGACAGACTATGGCTACACCTTC; cdr3_aa: CASSLVTDYGYTF
v_call: TRBV30; clone_size: -; d_call: -; j_call: TRBJ1-3; cdr3_nt: TGTGCCTGGACTGGAGTCTCAAGCTCTGGAAACACCATATATTTT; cdr3_aa: CAWTGVSSSGNTIYF
v_call: TRBV19; clone_size: -; d_call: -; j_call: TRBJ2-6; cdr3_nt: TGTGCCAGTAGTCATATACAGGGTCACCCCCCCTCTGGGGCCAACGTCCTGACTTTC; cdr3_aa: CASSHIQGHPPSGANVLTF
v_call: TRBV5-6; clone_size: -; d_call: -; j_call: TRBJ1-2; cdr3_nt: TGTGCCAGCAGCTTGCGTTACTATGGCTACACCTTC; cdr3_aa: CASSLRYYGYTF
v_call: TRBV2; clone_size: -; d_call: TRBD2; j_call: TRBJ2-2; cdr3_nt: TGTGCCAGCAGCGGACTAGCGGGGCACACCGGGGAGCTGTTTTTT; cdr3_aa: CASSGLAGHTGELFF
v_call: TRBV5-1; clone_size: -; d_call: -; j_call: TRBJ1-3; cdr3_nt: TGCGCCAGCAGCTTGGGGGGGGGTGTCTCTGGAAACACCATATATTTT; cdr3_aa: CASSLGGGVSGNTIYF
v_call: TRBV4-1; clone_size: few; d_call: -; j_call: TRBJ1-3; cdr3_nt: TGCGCCAGCAGCCAAGGGGGGGGGTACTCTGGAAACACCATATATTTT; cdr3_aa: CASSQGGGYSGNTIYF
v_call: TRBV10-3; clone_size: -; d_call: TRBD1; j_call: TRBJ1-3; cdr3_nt: TGTGCCACCAACAGAGGGGGCGACTCTGGAAACACCATATATTTT; cdr3_aa: CATNRGGDSGNTIYF
v_call: TRBV5-1; clone_size: -; d_call: TRBD1; j_call: TRBJ1-3; cdr3_nt: TGCGCCAGCAGCTTTGGGACAGGGAGCTCTGGAAACACCATATATTTT; cdr3_aa: CASSFGTGSSGNTIYF
v_call: TRBV27; clone_size: -; d_call: TRBD1; j_call: TRBJ1-5; cdr3_nt: TGTGCCAGCAGGAAGGGACAGGGGTTTCAGCCCCAGCATTTT; cdr3_aa: CASRKGQGFQPQHF
v_call: TRBV27; clone_size: -; d_call: -; j_call: TRBJ2-3; cdr3_nt: TGTGCCAGCAGCCCCCAACACACAGATACGCAGTATTTT; cdr3_aa: CASSPQHTDTQYF
v_call: TRBV4-1; clone_size: few; d_call: -; j_call: TRBJ1-4; cdr3_nt: TGCGCCAGCAGCCAACCCGGGGGGTATGAAAAACTGTTTTTT; cdr3_aa: CASSQPGGYEKLFF
v_call: TRBV18; clone_size: once; d_call: -; j_call: TRBJ2-2; cdr3_nt: TGTGCCAGCTCCCAGAGCGCGGGTCCGAACACCGGGGAGCTGTTTTTT; cdr3_aa: CASSQSAGPNTGELFF
v_call: TRBV29-1; clone_size: few; d_call: TRBD1; j_call: TRBJ2-7; cdr3_nt: TGCAGCGTTGCGAAAGGACAGGGTTCCTACGAGCAGTACTTC; cdr3_aa: CSVAKGQGSYEQYF
v_call: TRBV9; clone_size: -; d_call: TRBD1; j_call: TRBJ1-1; cdr3_nt: TGTGCCAGCAGCGTGCGACAGGGGGACACTGAAGCTTTCTTT; cdr3_aa: CASSVRQGDTEAFF
v_call: TRBV27; clone_size: -; d_call: -; j_call: TRBJ1-5; cdr3_nt: TGTGCCAGCAGTCTCACAGGTCAGCCCCAGCATTTT; cdr3_aa: CASSLTGQPQHF
v_call: TRBV19; clone_size: -; d_call: TRBD1; j_call: TRBJ2-2; cdr3_nt: TGTGCCAGTAGTCTCCCAGGGGGCAACACCGGGGAGCTGTTTTTT; cdr3_aa: CASSLPGGNTGELFF
v_call: TRBV2; clone_size: -; d_call: TRBD1; j_call: TRBJ2-5; cdr3_nt: TGTGCCAGCCAGGGGGCGGGGGAGACCCAGTACTTC; cdr3_aa: CASQGAGETQYF
v_call: TRBV27; clone_size: -; d_call: -; j_call: TRBJ1-5; cdr3_nt: TGTGCCAGCAGTTGGGCAGGGAAAGGCAATCAGCCCCAGCATTTT; cdr3_aa: CASSWAGKGNQPQHF
v_call: TRBV18; clone_size: -; d_call: -; j_call: TRBJ2-5; cdr3_nt: TGTGCCAGCTCACCGCCAGGGGGGGAGACCCAGTACTTC; cdr3_aa: CASSPPGGETQYF
v_call: TRBV19; clone_size: -; d_call: -; j_call: TRBJ1-4; cdr3_nt: TGTGCCAGTAGTATACAGCGGGCAGCTAATGAAAAACTGTTTTTT; cdr3_aa: CASSIQRAANEKLFF
v_call: TRBV5-1; clone_size: few; d_call: TRBD1; j_call: TRBJ1-4; cdr3_nt: TGCGCCAGCAGCCCCGGACAGGGGCAGAATGAAAAACTGTTTTTT; cdr3_aa: CASSPGQGQNEKLFF
v_call: TRBV6-5; clone_size: few; d_call: TRBD1; j_call: TRBJ1-2; cdr3_nt: TGTGCCAGCAGTTATTATGAGGGGGCTAGTGGCTACACCTTC; cdr3_aa: CASSYYEGASGYTF
v_call: TRBV19; clone_size: -; d_call: -; j_call: TRBJ2-1; cdr3_nt: TGTGCCAGTAGTACGACCGGACTTTCCTACAATGAGCAGTTCTTC; cdr3_aa: CASSTTGLSYNEQFF
v_call: TRBV2; clone_size: once; d_call: -; j_call: TRBJ1-1; cdr3_nt: TGTGCCAGCAGTGAAGGCGGGAGGTCGGCTGAAGCTTTCTTT; cdr3_aa: CASSEGGRSAEAFF
v_call: TRBV30; clone_size: -; d_call: -; j_call: TRBJ1-4; cdr3_nt: TGTGCCTGGAGAGTCAGGGAGGCGAATGAAAAACTGTTTTTT; cdr3_aa: CAWRVREANEKLFF
v_call: TRBV2; clone_size: few; d_call: -; j_call: TRBJ1-1; cdr3_nt: TGTGCCAGCAGAGCTAAAAAGACTGAAGCTTTCTTT; cdr3_aa: CASRAKKTEAFF
v_call: TRBV28; clone_size: -; d_call: -; j_call: TRBJ1-5; cdr3_nt: TGTGCCAGCAGGGGGGGGACAAGCAATCAGCCCCAGCATTTT; cdr3_aa: CASRGGTSNQPQHF
v_call: TRBV5-5; clone_size: -; d_call: -; j_call: TRBJ1-1; cdr3_nt: TGTGCCAGCAGCTTGGCCAGGGTGAACACTGAAGCTTTCTTT; cdr3_aa: CASSLARVNTEAFF
v_call: TRBV29-1; clone_size: -; d_call: -; j_call: TRBJ1-2; cdr3_nt: TGCAGCGTGGAAACAGTTAACTATGGCTACACCTTC; cdr3_aa: CSVETVNYGYTF
v_call: TRBV27; clone_size: -; d_call: -; j_call: TRBJ1-5; cdr3_nt: TGTGCCAGCAGTTTAAATAGTGGCAATCAGCCCCAGCATTTT; cdr3_aa: CASSLNSGNQPQHF
v_call: TRBV6-5; clone_size: few; d_call: -; j_call: TRBJ1-2; cdr3_nt: TGTGCCAGCGGCGGATGGGCTAACTATGGCTACACCTTC; cdr3_aa: CASGGWANYGYTF
v_call: TRBV19; clone_size: -; d_call: -; j_call: TRBJ1-5; cdr3_nt: TGTGCCAGTAGAGGGGGTTTGGATCAGCCCCAGCATTTT; cdr3_aa: CASRGGLDQPQHF
v_call: TRBV28; clone_size: -; d_call: TRBD1; j_call: TRBJ1-6; cdr3_nt: TGTGCCAGCGGACAGGGTAATTCACCCCTCCACTTT; cdr3_aa: CASGQGNSPLHF
v_call: TRBV6-1; clone_size: -; d_call: TRBD2; j_call: TRBJ2-1; cdr3_nt: TGTGCCAGCAGTGAAGCAGGACTAGCGGGGGCGAGTCAGCAGTTCTTC; cdr3_aa: CASSEAGLAGASQQFF
v_call: TRBV7-6; clone_size: -; d_call: -; j_call: TRBJ2-5; cdr3_nt: TGTGCCAGCAGCCGAGGCGGCGGCCCAGAGACCCAGTACTTC; cdr3_aa: CASSRGGGPETQYF
v_call: TRBV4-1; clone_size: -; d_call: TRBD2; j_call: TRBJ2-5; cdr3_nt: TGCGCCAGCAGCCTTAGACTAGCGGGGGATCAAGAGACCCAGTACTTC; cdr3_aa: CASSLRLAGDQETQYF
v_call: TRBV7-9; clone_size: -; d_call: -; j_call: TRBJ1-4; cdr3_nt: TGTGCCAGCAGCTTGGTAGGGGACTACACAACTAATGAAAAACTGTTTTTT; cdr3_aa: CASSLVGDYTTNEKLFF
v_call: TRBV13; clone_size: -; d_call: TRBD2; j_call: TRBJ2-1; cdr3_nt: TGTGCCAGCAGCCCAAGTGGCAGCGGGGGGTACAATGAGCAGTTCTTC; cdr3_aa: CASSPSGSGGYNEQFF
v_call: TRBV7-9; clone_size: -; d_call: -; j_call: TRBJ2-3; cdr3_nt: TGTGCCAGCAGCTTAGGGGCAGGGGCAGATACGCAGTATTTT; cdr3_aa: CASSLGAGADTQYF
v_call: TRBV5-1; clone_size: -; d_call: -; j_call: TRBJ2-2; cdr3_nt: TGCGCCAGCAGCTTAGAACTGAACACCGGGGAGCTGTTTTTT; cdr3_aa: CASSLELNTGELFF
v_call: TRBV5-1; clone_size: -; d_call: -; j_call: TRBJ1-1; cdr3_nt: TGCGCCAGCAGCCCTCTGGGCGACACTGAAGCTTTCTTT; cdr3_aa: CASSPLGDTEAFF
v_call: TRBV19; clone_size: -; d_call: -; j_call: TRBJ1-2; cdr3_nt: TGTGCCAGTAGTATTGGTCGGCCCGAAGCGCGTGGCTACACCTTC; cdr3_aa: CASSIGRPEARGYTF
v_call: TRBV5-8; clone_size: -; d_call: -; j_call: TRBJ1-5; cdr3_nt: TGTGCCAGCCCTAGAGGGCGGTTAGGTCAGCCCCAGCATTTT; cdr3_aa: CASPRGRLGQPQHF
v_call: TRBV6-1; clone_size: -; d_call: -; j_call: TRBJ2-3; cdr3_nt: TGTGCCAGCTGGGACAGATCACGGGAGAATACGCAGTATTTT; cdr3_aa: CASWDRSRENTQYF
v_call: TRBV2; clone_size: -; d_call: -; j_call: TRBJ2-5; cdr3_nt: TGTGCCAGCAGTGGTAGCTACCAAGAGACCCAGTACTTC; cdr3_aa: CASSGSYQETQYF
v_call: TRBV5-1; clone_size: -; d_call: TRBD2; j_call: TRBJ2-3; cdr3_nt: TGCGCCAGCAGCTTGGAACTAGCGGGGGGGACAGATACGCAGTATTTT; cdr3_aa: CASSLELAGGTDTQYF